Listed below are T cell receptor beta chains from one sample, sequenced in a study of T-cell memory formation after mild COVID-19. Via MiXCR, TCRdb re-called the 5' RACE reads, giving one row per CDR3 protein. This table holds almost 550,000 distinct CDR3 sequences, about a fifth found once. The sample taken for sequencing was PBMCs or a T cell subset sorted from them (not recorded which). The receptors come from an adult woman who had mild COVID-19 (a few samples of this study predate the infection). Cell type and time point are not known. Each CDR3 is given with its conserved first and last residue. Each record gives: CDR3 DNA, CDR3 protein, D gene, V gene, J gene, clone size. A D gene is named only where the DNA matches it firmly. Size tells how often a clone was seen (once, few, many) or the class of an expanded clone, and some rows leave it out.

cdr3_nt: TGTGCCAGCAGTGATAGCGGGAGCCCCAATGAGCAGTTCTTC; cdr3_aa: CASSDSGSPNEQFF; d_call: TRBD2; v_call: TRBV25-1; j_call: TRBJ2-1; clone_size: .
cdr3_nt: TGTGCCAGCAGGATCGGGAGCTCCTATAATTCACCCCTCCACTTT; cdr3_aa: CASRIGSSYNSPLHF; d_call: .; v_call: TRBV12-3/TRBV12-4; j_call: TRBJ1-6; clone_size: few
cdr3_nt: TGTGCCAGCAGCCCCACCGCGGGGGGCACAGATACGCAGTATTTT; cdr3_aa: CASSPTAGGTDTQYF; d_call: TRBD2; v_call: TRBV7-6; j_call: TRBJ2-3; clone_size: .
cdr3_nt: TGCAGTGCTAGAGATTCCAGGGGCAACAATCAGCCCCAGCATTTT; cdr3_aa: CSARDSRGNNQPQHF; d_call: .; v_call: TRBV20-1; j_call: TRBJ1-5; clone_size: .
cdr3_nt: TGTGCCAGCAGCGCAGACGGACTAGCGGGAGGTGAGCAGTTCTTC; cdr3_aa: CASSADGLAGGEQFF; d_call: TRBD2; v_call: TRBV7-2; j_call: TRBJ2-1; clone_size: .
cdr3_nt: TGTGCCAGCAGACTCACAGGGAGCAATTCACCCCTCCACTTT; cdr3_aa: CASRLTGSNSPLHF; d_call: .; v_call: TRBV12-3/TRBV12-4; j_call: TRBJ1-6; clone_size: few
cdr3_nt: TGCGCCAGCAGCTTGGAAGGGGGCACCGGAAACACCATATATTTT; cdr3_aa: CASSLEGGTGNTIYF; d_call: TRBD1; v_call: TRBV5-1; j_call: TRBJ1-3; clone_size: many
cdr3_nt: TGTGCCATCAGTGAGTCGGTGGCTACGACCTACAATGAGCAGTTCTTC; cdr3_aa: CAISESVATTYNEQFF; d_call: .; v_call: TRBV10-3; j_call: TRBJ2-1; clone_size: .
cdr3_nt: TGTGCCAGCAGGGCGGAAAGTTACAAGAACACTGAAGCTTTCTTT; cdr3_aa: CASRAESYKNTEAFF; d_call: .; v_call: TRBV6-5; j_call: TRBJ1-1; clone_size: .
cdr3_nt: TGCGCCAGCAGCTCCCCCGACAGCTTCAACACCGGGGAGCTGTTTTTT; cdr3_aa: CASSSPDSFNTGELFF; d_call: .; v_call: TRBV5-1; j_call: TRBJ2-2; clone_size: few
cdr3_nt: TGCGCCAGCAGTGAGGGCTGGATGAGATGCACAGATACGCAGTATTTT; cdr3_aa: CASSEGWMRCTDTQYF; d_call: .; v_call: TRBV10-1; j_call: TRBJ2-3; clone_size: .
cdr3_nt: TGCAGTGCTACGGGGCTTCAAGAGACCCAGTACTTC; cdr3_aa: CSATGLQETQYF; d_call: .; v_call: TRBV20-1; j_call: TRBJ2-5; clone_size: .
cdr3_nt: TGTGCCAGCAGTTTACAGCTGAACTATGGCTACACCTTC; cdr3_aa: CASSLQLNYGYTF; d_call: .; v_call: TRBV12-3/TRBV12-4; j_call: TRBJ1-2; clone_size: .
cdr3_nt: TGTGCCATTAGAGAGAGCTCCTATAATTCACCCCTCCACTTT; cdr3_aa: CAIRESSYNSPLHF; d_call: .; v_call: TRBV10-3; j_call: TRBJ1-6; clone_size: few
cdr3_nt: TGTGCCACCAGCCTCCCGGGGGAAGATGGCTACACCTTC; cdr3_aa: CATSLPGEDGYTF; d_call: .; v_call: TRBV24-1; j_call: TRBJ1-2; clone_size: few
cdr3_nt: TGTGCCACAACTGACACAGATACGCAGTATTTT; cdr3_aa: CATTDTDTQYF; d_call: .; v_call: TRBV7-9; j_call: TRBJ2-3; clone_size: .
cdr3_nt: TGTGCCAGCAGCGCAACAGGGCTAAATGAAAAACTGTTTTTT; cdr3_aa: CASSATGLNEKLFF; d_call: .; v_call: TRBV7-2; j_call: TRBJ1-4; clone_size: .
cdr3_nt: TGTGCCAGCAGCTTAGCGGGAGGGTGGTCCTACGAGCAGTACTTC; cdr3_aa: CASSLAGGWSYEQYF; d_call: TRBD2; v_call: TRBV11-2; j_call: TRBJ2-7; clone_size: .
cdr3_nt: TGTGCCACCAGCAGAGATCCACGCGAGACCGCAGATACGCAGTATTTT; cdr3_aa: CATSRDPRETADTQYF; d_call: .; v_call: TRBV15; j_call: TRBJ2-3; clone_size: .
cdr3_nt: TGTGCCAGCTCACCACCAGGATACCTCTCCTACGAGCAGTACTTC; cdr3_aa: CASSPPGYLSYEQYF; d_call: .; v_call: TRBV18; j_call: TRBJ2-7; clone_size: few
cdr3_nt: TGTGCCGCAGGAAGCGGGGATACGCAGTATTTT; cdr3_aa: CAAGSGDTQYF; d_call: .; v_call: TRBV5-6; j_call: TRBJ2-3; clone_size: few
cdr3_nt: TGTGCCAGCAGCGTAGACAGCCTCTTT; cdr3_aa: CASSVDSLF; d_call: .; v_call: TRBV7-9; j_call: TRBJ1-1; clone_size: .
cdr3_nt: TGTGCCAGTGGGACGGGACTGTACTACGAGCAGTACTTC; cdr3_aa: CASGTGLYYEQYF; d_call: .; v_call: TRBV19; j_call: TRBJ2-7; clone_size: few
cdr3_nt: TGTGCCACCAGCAGCCGTGGAGGTACTAGCGGGGGAAGAAGCTACGAGCAGTACTTC; cdr3_aa: CATSSRGGTSGGRSYEQYF; d_call: TRBD2; v_call: TRBV15; j_call: TRBJ2-7; clone_size: few
cdr3_nt: TGTGCCAGCAGTGAAGAACTGACCCAGTACTTC; cdr3_aa: CASSEELTQYF; d_call: .; v_call: TRBV2; j_call: TRBJ2-5; clone_size: .
cdr3_nt: TGCGCCAGCAGCCAAGCCGGCAGCAGCAGCACAGATACGCAGTATTTT; cdr3_aa: CASSQAGSSSTDTQYF; d_call: .; v_call: TRBV4-3; j_call: TRBJ2-3; clone_size: .
cdr3_nt: TGTGCCAGCAGCGCTCGCGACTCCCAATCCTACGAGCAGTACTTC; cdr3_aa: CASSARDSQSYEQYF; d_call: .; v_call: TRBV7-8; j_call: TRBJ2-7; clone_size: .
cdr3_nt: TGTGCCAGCAGCTCATCCCGGAGAGCGCAGCAGTTCTTC; cdr3_aa: CASSSSRRAQQFF; d_call: .; v_call: TRBV7-2; j_call: TRBJ2-1; clone_size: .
cdr3_nt: TGTGCCAGCAGCTTAGCGGGGGGGGACGACGAGACCCAGTACTTC; cdr3_aa: CASSLAGGDDETQYF; d_call: TRBD2; v_call: TRBV7-2; j_call: TRBJ2-5; clone_size: .
cdr3_nt: TGTGCCATTGCCCCACGGGACGCATCAAACTACAATGAGCAGTTCTTC; cdr3_aa: CAIAPRDASNYNEQFF; d_call: .; v_call: TRBV3-1; j_call: TRBJ2-1; clone_size: .
cdr3_nt: TGTGCCATCAGTGTTGAGGGTCCCTATTACGAGCAGTACTTC; cdr3_aa: CAISVEGPYYEQYF; d_call: .; v_call: TRBV10-3; j_call: TRBJ2-7; clone_size: few
cdr3_nt: TGCAGTGCTGGGACGTCAGGGGGCTTCCACGAGCAGTACTTC; cdr3_aa: CSAGTSGGFHEQYF; d_call: TRBD1; v_call: TRBV20-1; j_call: TRBJ2-7; clone_size: .
cdr3_nt: TGCGCCAGCAGCTTGGCAGGGGGCCTGAACACTGAAGCTTTCTTT; cdr3_aa: CASSLAGGLNTEAFF; d_call: TRBD1; v_call: TRBV5-1; j_call: TRBJ1-1; clone_size: many
cdr3_nt: TGTGCCAGCAGCTTAGTACCTCGAGGGCCCCAGGGCACAGATACGCAGTATTTT; cdr3_aa: CASSLVPRGPQGTDTQYF; d_call: .; v_call: TRBV7-8; j_call: TRBJ2-3; clone_size: .
cdr3_nt: TGTGCCACCACCTCGGAGCTCAATGAGCAGTTCTTC; cdr3_aa: CATTSELNEQFF; d_call: .; v_call: TRBV15; j_call: TRBJ2-1; clone_size: few
cdr3_nt: TGTGCCAGTAAAAGCGAAAAACTGTTTTTT; cdr3_aa: CASKSEKLFF; d_call: .; v_call: TRBV12-3/TRBV12-4; j_call: TRBJ1-4; clone_size: .
cdr3_nt: TGTGCCAGCAGCTTAGTAGCTGCGGGGACAGATACGCAGTATTTT; cdr3_aa: CASSLVAAGTDTQYF; d_call: .; v_call: TRBV7-9; j_call: TRBJ2-3; clone_size: .
cdr3_nt: TGTGCCAGCAGCCAAGTTTGGTCAGGGAGCACCGGGGAGCTGTTTTTT; cdr3_aa: CASSQVWSGSTGELFF; d_call: .; v_call: TRBV4-2; j_call: TRBJ2-2; clone_size: few
cdr3_nt: TGTGCCAGTAGTAGGCAGGGAGTTCCAGATACGCAGTATTTT; cdr3_aa: CASSRQGVPDTQYF; d_call: .; v_call: TRBV19; j_call: TRBJ2-3; clone_size: .
cdr3_nt: TGCGCCAGCAGCTTGGAATCGAACACTGAAGCTTTCTTT; cdr3_aa: CASSLESNTEAFF; d_call: .; v_call: TRBV5-1; j_call: TRBJ1-1; clone_size: many
cdr3_nt: TGTGCCAGCAGCTTAGCTCCGGGCTACGAGCAGTACTTC; cdr3_aa: CASSLAPGYEQYF; d_call: .; v_call: TRBV7-2; j_call: TRBJ2-7; clone_size: many
cdr3_nt: TGTGCCAGCAGTTACTCGAGCCCAGAAGAGACCCAGTACTTC; cdr3_aa: CASSYSSPEETQYF; d_call: .; v_call: TRBV6-5; j_call: TRBJ2-5; clone_size: .
cdr3_nt: TGTGCCTGGAGTGTACGCTGGCAAGAGACCCAGTACTTC; cdr3_aa: CAWSVRWQETQYF; d_call: .; v_call: TRBV30; j_call: TRBJ2-5; clone_size: .
cdr3_nt: TGTGCCACCAGTGACGGGGCAGGAGGGTTCGTGGGGACCGGGGAGCTGTTTTTT; cdr3_aa: CATSDGAGGFVGTGELFF; d_call: .; v_call: TRBV24-1; j_call: TRBJ2-2; clone_size: .
cdr3_nt: TGTGCCAGCAGTGACGACAAGGCGACAGATACGCAGTATTTT; cdr3_aa: CASSDDKATDTQYF; d_call: .; v_call: TRBV6-4; j_call: TRBJ2-3; clone_size: .
cdr3_nt: TGTGCCAGCAGCCAAGGACCTCTGGGACGAGCTTTCTTT; cdr3_aa: CASSQGPLGRAFF; d_call: .; v_call: TRBV3-1; j_call: TRBJ1-1; clone_size: few
cdr3_nt: TGTGCCAGCAGCCAGATCAGTGGCTGGACCTTC; cdr3_aa: CASSQISGWTF; d_call: .; v_call: TRBV3-1; j_call: TRBJ1-2; clone_size: .
cdr3_nt: TGTGCCAGCAGCCCCTCCGAAGCACATAGCACAGATACGCAGTATTTT; cdr3_aa: CASSPSEAHSTDTQYF; d_call: .; v_call: TRBV11-3; j_call: TRBJ2-3; clone_size: few
cdr3_nt: TGCGCCAGCCTCGGTAGGGGACCCAATGAGCAGTTCTTC; cdr3_aa: CASLGRGPNEQFF; d_call: .; v_call: TRBV5-1; j_call: TRBJ2-1; clone_size: few
cdr3_nt: TGCAGCGTTGGCGGATCTAACGCGTATGGCTACACCTTC; cdr3_aa: CSVGGSNAYGYTF; d_call: .; v_call: TRBV29-1; j_call: TRBJ1-2; clone_size: .
cdr3_nt: TGTGCCAGCAGCGCCGGGGGCATCGCCTACAATGAGCAGTTCTTC; cdr3_aa: CASSAGGIAYNEQFF; d_call: .; v_call: TRBV5-8; j_call: TRBJ2-1; clone_size: .
cdr3_nt: TGTGCCAGCAGTTTATCCCTAGTCTACGAGCAGTACTTC; cdr3_aa: CASSLSLVYEQYF; d_call: .; v_call: TRBV12-3/TRBV12-4; j_call: TRBJ2-7; clone_size: .
cdr3_nt: TGTGCCGCGTCCAAGGGCAATCAGCCCCAGCATTTT; cdr3_aa: CAASKGNQPQHF; d_call: .; v_call: TRBV12-3/TRBV12-4; j_call: TRBJ1-5; clone_size: .